A single sample is the source of the 15 T cell receptor beta chains below, sequenced in a study of PD-1 blockade in classical Hodgkin lymphoma. The time point was: cycle 4 day 1 (C4D1), after 6 weeks of nivolumab. All patients experienced relapse after autologous stem cell transplantation, and brentuximab vedotin exposure was variable. Profiling relied on immunoSEQ multiplex PCR, and the TCRdb table lists in-frame clones only, not all of them. The sample lists about 32,000 clones; 81% were seen once. Sequencing used peripheral blood mononuclear cells (PBMCs), obtained before the fourth cycle of nivolumab. The receptors stem from a human donor with classical Hodgkin lymphoma.

The V and J genes are TRBV5-1 and TRBJ2-3; D unclear. Germline V lookup: CDR1 SGHRS, CDR2 YFSETQ. The CDR3 runs to 13 residues. Trimming stripped 1 base from V and 2 bases from J, with 5 bases between. Here the CDR3 reads CASSLSYTDTQYF. The CDR3 DNA is TGCGCCAGCAGCTTGAGTTACACAGATACGCAGTATTTT. Variable domain in full (rest from reference TRBV5-1 and TRBJ2-3): KAGVTQTPRYLIKTRGQQVTLSCSPISGHRSVSWYQQTPGQGLQFLFEYFSETQRNKGNFPGRFSGRQFSNSRSEMNVSTLELGDSALYLCASSLSYTDTQYFGPGTRLTVL.

The genes are TRBV5-6 and TRBJ2-5; no firm D call. Per germline, CDR1 SGHDT and CDR2 YYEEEE. Trimming cost V 0 bases and J 4 bases, with 10 bases left between them. There are 14 residues in the CDR3. The CDR3 region is CASSLASRLETQYF. In nucleotides, the CDR3 is TGTGCCAGCAGCTTGGCCAGCAGGTTAGAGACCCAGTACTTC.

As to this clone: The junction departs from germline at one end; a sequencing error may be responsible. The V and J genes are TRBV7-9 and TRBJ1-5, with D perhaps TRBD1 (5 bases). The CDR3 is 13 amino acids. Germline CDR1 reads SEHNR; CDR2 reads FQNEAQ (reference sequence). CDR3 loop: CASSQDRGQPQHF. CDR3 bases: TGCGCCAGCAGCCAAGACAGAGGGCAGCCCCAGCATTTT.

The chain joins TRBV4-3 to TRBJ2-7; no firm D call. Germline lookup yields CDR1 LGHNA and CDR2 YSLEER. The V gene lost 0 bases and the J gene lost 3 bases, with 12 bases spanning the gap. The CDR3 has 15 amino acids. CDR3 region: CASSQDHQYRYEQYF. In nucleotides, the CDR3 is TGCGCCAGCAGCCAAGATCACCAGTACCGCTACGAGCAGTACTTC.

The chain joins TRBV6-5 to TRBJ1-4, with a weak D call TRBD1 (6 bases). CDR1 and CDR2 from the germline V gene are MNHEY and SVGAGI. With 2 bases removed from V and 7 bases from J, the gap between germline ends came to 14 bases. This CDR3 contains 15 residues. CDR3 coding DNA: TGTGCCAGCAGTTACAGGAACAGGGTGGGTGAAAAACTGTTTTTT. Translated, it gives CASSYRNRVGEKLFF.

V usage is TRBV2 and J usage is TRBJ2-1; TRBD1 matches at 8 bases. J lost 6 bases, V lost 2 bases, and 6 bases had no gene match. The CDR3 has 15 residues. From germline, CDR1 is SNHLY and CDR2 FYNNEI. CDR3 amino acids: CASSEQGAEFNEQFF. The CDR3 nucleotides read TGTGCCAGCAGTGAACAGGGGGCAGAGTTCAATGAGCAGTTCTTC.

The rearrangement links TRBV6-4 to TRBJ2-1; D might be TRBD2 (5 bases). CDR3 size: 14 residues. Trimming removed 6 bases from V and 5 bases from J, with 14 bases in between. Germline-derived CDR1 and CDR2 are MRHNA and SNTAGT. The CDR3 loop is CASSLSDGNNEQFF. The DNA for the CDR3 is TGTGCCAGCAGCCTATCGGACGGGAACAATGAGCAGTTCTTC.

Comments on this clone: This same CDR3 is encoded by further DNA sequences in the sample. The chain uses TRBV6-6 and TRBJ2-7; D unclear. The germline V and J ends were trimmed by 1 base and 3 bases, with 4 bases remaining between them. The germline V gene encodes CDR1 MNHNY and CDR2 SVGAGI (reference sequence). The CDR3 has 12 amino acids. The CDR3 DNA reads TGTGCCAGCAGTTACTTGCGCTACGAGCAGTACTTC. It encodes CASSYLRYEQYF.

This clone was detected only a few times. V gene TRBV7-9 combines with J gene TRBJ1-5; D gene unclear. This CDR3 region has 15 residues. V lost 5 bases and J lost 0, with 11 bases in between. Germline CDR1 SEHNR, CDR2 FQNEAQ (reference sequence). CDR3 bases: TGTGCCAGCAGCCAGGACCCAAATAGCAATCAGCCCCAGCATTTT. Its protein is CASSQDPNSNQPQHF.

This clone was seen a few times. Other DNA sequences within the sample encode an identical CDR3. The rearrangement uses TRBV9 and TRBJ1-1; D unresolved. Germline CDR1 reads SGDLS; CDR2 reads YYNGEE. With 0 bases removed from V and 2 bases from J, the gap between germline ends came to 5 bases. The CDR3 is 13 amino acids. The CDR3 protein is CASSVAGNTEAFF. The CDR3 region has the DNA TGTGCCAGCAGCGTAGCCGGAAACACTGAAGCTTTCTTT.

The chain is built from TRBV29-1 and TRBJ2-1; D is unclear. The CDR3 is made up of 12 amino acids. Germline loops: CDR1 SQVTM, CDR2 ANQGSEA. Trimming shortened V by 3 bases and J by 7 bases, and 10 bases separated the two germline ends. CDR3 sequence reads: CSVDRSSNEQFF. The CDR3, as DNA: TGCAGCGTTGATAGGAGCTCGAATGAGCAGTTCTTC.

The gene calls are TRBV4-3 and TRBJ2-3, with a weak D call TRBD2 (5 bases). Germline V CDR1 and CDR2: LGHNA, YSLEER. The CDR3 has 15 amino acids. V was trimmed by 1 base and J by 5 bases, leaving 13 bases between them. CDR3 in amino acids: CASSQVFGMVDTQYF. The CDR3 coding sequence is TGCGCCAGCAGCCAAGTCTTCGGGATGGTAGATACGCAGTATTTT.

The rearrangement uses TRBV11-3 and TRBJ1-3; 7 bases map to TRBD1. This CDR3 has 15 residues. Germline values: CDR1 SGHNT, CDR2 YENEEA. V trimming: 5 bases; J trimming: 2 bases; junction bases outside the gene matches: 6. DNA of the CDR3: TGTGCCAGCAGCGATCCAGGGGGTACTGGAAACACCATATATTTT. Amino acid sequence: CASSDPGGTGNTIYF. Supplemented by reference TRBV11-3 and TRBJ1-3, the full variable domain reads EAGVVQSPRYKIIEKKQPVAFWCNPISGHNTLYWYLQNLGQGPELLIRYENEEAVDDSQLPKDRFSAERLKGVDSTLKIQPAELGDSAVYLCASSDPGGTGNTIYFGEGSWLTVV.

The J gene is TRBJ2-3, the V gene TRBV25-1; the D call may be TRBD1 or TRBD2 (5 bases each). Between the trimmed V and J ends, which lost 5 bases and 6 bases, there was a span of 27 bases. The germline CDR1 and CDR2 sequences are MGHDK and SYGVNS. The CDR3 runs 18 residues. The CDR3 coding sequence is TGTGCCAGCAGTAGGGACGGTGGTTCTTGGTACGACGGGGATACGCAGTATTTT. Protein product: CASSRDGGSWYDGDTQYF.

The J gene is TRBJ1-5, the V gene TRBV7-6; D remains unclear. Germline values: CDR1 SGHVS, CDR2 FNYEAQ. V was trimmed by 7 bases and J by 2 bases, leaving 18 bases between them. CDR3 length: 16 residues. The CDR3 loop reads CASTPGWGSGNQPQHF. As DNA, the CDR3 is TGTGCCAGCACCCCCGGTTGGGGATCGGGCAATCAGCCCCAGCATTTT.